The TCR beta chain under discussion was sequenced for a study of T cells after yellow fever vaccination. TCRdb fed the 5' RACE reads into MiXCR, producing one record per CDR3 protein. The table lists approximately 330,000 distinct CDR3 sequences, approximately 13% of them singletons. V was clipped by 1 base and J by 6 bases; unmatched bases: 7. The CDR3 is made up of 16 amino acids. CDR1 and CDR2 (germline): SEHNR, FQNEAQ (reference sequence). This clonotype was detected a few times. The sequences come from CD4+ T cells sorted from PBMCs, collected 15 days after the yellow fever booster vaccination. The sequence derives from a young man who received the YFV17D yellow fever vaccine. The chain has TRBV7-9 and TRBJ2-3, with TRBD1 matching 10 bases. The chain's CDR3 is CASSLGDRGIRDTQYF. The DNA of the CDR3 is TGTGCCAGCAGCTTAGGGGACAGGGGCATCAGGGATACGCAGTATTTT.